These 8 T cell receptor beta chains originate from one sample sequenced in a study of T cell responses to AZD1222 COVID-19 vaccine. Measured with immunoSEQ multiplex PCR; TCRdb has only the in-frame clones, and not every one. This table has around 100,000 clones, about 91% appearing once. Sequences were derived from peripheral blood, sampled on day 0 of AZD1222 vaccination. These TCRs come from an adult in good health.

V and J are TRBV5-6 and TRBJ1-5; D is undetermined. Germline loops: CDR1 SGHDT, CDR2 YYEEEE. V lost 0 bases and J lost 3, with 10 bases in between. The CDR3 consists of 15 residues. Here the CDR3 DNA reads TGTGCCAGCAGCTTGGGGGGTTCGATCAATCAGCCCCAGCATTTT. Translated: CASSLGGSINQPQHF.

V and J are TRBV4-1 and TRBJ1-6; perhaps TRBD1 as D (5 bases). Looked up from germline, CDR1 is MGHRA and CDR2 is YSYEKL. The CDR3 covers 16 residues. V was trimmed by 4 bases and J by 6 bases, leaving 16 bases between them. CDR3 nucleotides: TGCGCCAGCAGCCCAGGGATTAAGGCCCCTAATTCACCCCTCCACTTT. It codes for CASSPGIKAPNSPLHF.

The gene calls are TRBV2 and TRBJ1-5; tentative D call: TRBD1 (6 bases). Germline loops: CDR1 SNHLY, CDR2 FYNNEI. This CDR3 comprises 17 residues. V was cut by 1 base and J by 4 bases, with 17 bases left in between. CDR3: CASSEEGGRVSNQPQHF. The CDR3, as DNA: TGTGCCAGCAGTGAAGAGGGGGGGCGGGTGTCTAATCAGCCCCAGCATTTT.

The chain is built from TRBV5-1 and TRBJ2-1; TRBD1 agrees at 9 bases. The CDR3 contains 16 residues. The trim removed 3 bases at V and 3 bases at J, leaving 7 bases unmatched. The germline V gene has CDR1 SGHRS and CDR2 YFSETQ. The DNA for the CDR3 is TGCGCCAGCAGCTCCCGGACAGGGGATATCTACAATGAGCAGTTCTTC. Residues: CASSSRTGDIYNEQFF.

The gene calls are TRBV9 and TRBJ2-5; tentatively, D is TRBD2 (6 bases). The CDR3 is 14 residues long. Trimming removed 0 bases from V and 4 bases from J, with 10 bases in between. Germline CDR1 reads SGDLS; CDR2 reads YYNGEE. CDR3 in DNA: TGTGCCAGCAGCGTAGGGGGGGTAACAGAGACCCAGTACTTC. It yields the protein CASSVGGVTETQYF.

The chain joins TRBV6-5 to TRBJ1-2; D might be TRBD1 (5 bases). Between the trimmed V and J ends, which lost 6 bases and 8 bases, there was a span of 16 bases. Germline V gene lookup returns CDR1 MNHEY and CDR2 SVGAGI. The CDR3 sequence is 13 residues long. This CDR3 reads CASRGLGAFGYTF. CDR3 DNA: TGTGCCAGCAGGGGGCTAGGAGCCTTCGGCTACACCTTC.

The V and J genes are TRBV28 and TRBJ1-5; 8 bases map to TRBD1. CDR1 is MDHEN and CDR2 is SYDVKM in the germline V gene. There are 15 residues in the CDR3. V gave up 3 bases and J gave up 4 bases; unmatched junction bases: 5. The CDR3 sequence: CASSFVQGGNQPQHF. CDR3 DNA sequence: TGTGCCAGCAGTTTTGTACAGGGGGGAAATCAGCCCCAGCATTTT.

This clone appeared a single time. The chain joins TRBV2 to TRBJ1-5; D gene ambiguous. V dropped 7 bases and J dropped 5 bases, with 9 bases sitting between them. The CDR3 spans 12 residues. Germline V gives CDR1 SNHLY, CDR2 FYNNEI. The CDR3 coding sequence is TGTGCCAGCAACCGATGGGATCAGCCCCAGCATTTT. Translation gives CASNRWDQPQHF.